These 7 T cell receptor beta chains originate from one sample sequenced in a study of OX40 agonist ivuxolimab in advanced cancers. The method was immunoSEQ multiplex PCR; TCRdb's version includes in-frame clones alone and lacks a portion of them. The profile shows roughly 67,000 clones, roughly 87% of them singletons. The source material was CD4+ or CD8+ T cells sorted from blood, sampled in a trial of the OX40 agonist ivuxolimab. All receptors derive from an adult with an advanced solid tumor such as melanoma, head and neck, liver or kidney cancer.

As DNA, the CDR3 is TGCGCCAGCAGCGAGGGAACAGGGGGCGGCGCAGATACGCAGTATTTT. Encoded protein: CASSEGTGGGADTQYF. This chain connects TRBV5-1 to TRBJ2-3; 9 nucleotides agree with TRBD1. The CDR3 has 16 amino acids. From germline, CDR1 is SGHRS and CDR2 YFSETQ. J was trimmed by 4 bases and V by 4 bases; bases with no gene match: 10.

V is TRBV2 and J is TRBJ1-1; D is possibly TRBD1 (6 bases). The CDR3 is 13 residues long. CDR1 SNHLY and CDR2 FYNNEI come from the germline V gene. Trimming took 4 bases from V and 8 from J, leaving 14 bases between them. CDR3 sequence: CASSGVTGTEAFF. In DNA form, the CDR3 reads TGTGCCAGCAGTGGGGTTACCGGGACAGAAGCTTTCTTT. Based on the CDR3 plus reference TRBV2 and TRBJ1-1, the full variable domain is EPEVTQTPSHQVTQMGQEVILRCVPISNHLYFYWYRQILGQKVEFLVSFYNNEISEKSEIFDDQFSVERPDGSNFTLKIRSTKLEDSAMYFCASSGVTGTEAFFGQGTRLTVV.

This chain uses TRBV7-9 with TRBJ1-4; D remains ambiguous. Germline-derived CDR1 and CDR2 are SEHNR and FQNEAQ (reference sequence). With 4 bases removed from V and 8 bases from J, the gap between germline ends came to 8 bases. The CDR3 runs to 12 residues. DNA of the CDR3: TGTGCCAGCAGCTCTTCATTGGAAAAACTGTTTTTT. Translating gives CASSSSLEKLFF.

The V call is TRBV6-6, the J call TRBJ2-1; D may correspond to TRBD1 or TRBD2 (5 bases each). V lost 1 base to trimming and J lost 8 bases, with 9 bases between them. This CDR3 has 13 amino acids. Germline CDR1 is MNHNY and CDR2 is SVGAGI (reference sequence). The CDR3 region has the DNA TGTGCCAGCAGTTACTTCCGAGGGGATGAGCAGTTCTTC. Translated: CASSYFRGDEQFF.

The table lists this clone with a few counts. J is TRBJ1-1 and V is TRBV9; TRBD1 might be the D (5 bases). Germline CDR1 reads SGDLS; CDR2 reads YYNGEE. Trimming cost V 2 bases and J 7 bases, with 12 bases left between them. The CDR3 consists of 13 residues. CDR3 sequence: CASSVGSDSEAFF. In DNA, the CDR3 is TGTGCCAGCAGCGTTGGGAGTGACAGTGAAGCTTTCTTT.

This clone was recorded only once. The chain carries TRBV28 and TRBJ2-7; a weak D match, TRBD1 (5 bases). The CDR3 runs 13 residues. Per the germline V gene, CDR1 is MDHEN and CDR2 is SYDVKM. The V end lost 10 bases, the J end lost 5 bases, and 18 bases lay between the germline ends. CDR3 region: CAIAGQSLNEQYF. The CDR3, as DNA: TGTGCCATAGCAGGGCAAAGTCTCAACGAGCAGTACTTC.

This chain uses TRBV5-1 with TRBJ1-4; possible D gene TRBD1, 6 bases. Germline CDR1 and CDR2: SGHRS and YFSETQ. Between the trimmed V and J ends, which lost 0 bases and 8 bases, there was a span of 17 bases. CDR3 length equals 16 residues. The DNA for the CDR3 is TGCGCCAGCAGCTTGGCCGTGAGACAGGACGGGGAAAAACTGTTTTTT. Protein product: CASSLAVRQDGEKLFF. Full variable domain (rest looked up from reference TRBV5-1 and TRBJ1-4): KAGVTQTPRYLIKTRGQQVTLSCSPISGHRSVSWYQQTPGQGLQFLFEYFSETQRNKGNFPGRFSGRQFSNSRSEMNVSTLELGDSALYLCASSLAVRQDGEKLFFGSGTQLSVL.